This TCR beta chain was documented in a study of early T cells in non-severe SARS-CoV-2 infection. In the study overall: Unsorted whole-blood RNA was sequenced in bulk, leaving chains unpaired.

Each cDNA molecule carried a unique molecular identifier. TCRdb passed the 5' RACE reads through MiXCR, listing each CDR3 protein once. This table has roughly 18,000 distinct CDR3 sequences, approximately 6.2% appearing once. Study results and caveats: Anti-spike CD8 responses were favored by VDJdb matching, which missed private and CD4 specificities.

The CDR3 has 12 residues. Germline lookup yields CDR1 SGDLS and CDR2 YYNGEE. V dropped 3 bases and J dropped 2 bases, with 3 bases sitting between them. This clonotype was seen repeatedly, ten times or more. The target antigen is unknown. This clonotype was sampled from an adult who was a healthcare worker with PCR-confirmed SARS-CoV-2 infection or an uninfected control (not recorded which). The rearrangement links TRBV9 to TRBJ1-3; D call uncertain. The sample comprised whole blood. In nucleotides, the CDR3 is TGTGCCAGCAGCGGACCTGGAAACACCATATATTTT. It specifies CASSGPGNTIYF.